The 25 T cell receptor beta chains below all came from one sample that was sequenced in a study of early T cells in non-severe SARS-CoV-2 infection. TCRdb fed the 5' RACE reads into MiXCR, producing one record per CDR3 protein. The sample carries approximately 35,000 distinct CDR3 sequences, over 6% recorded once. This material consisted of whole blood, taken at baseline. These receptors all come from an adult who was a healthcare worker with PCR-confirmed SARS-CoV-2 infection or an uninfected control (not recorded which).

The chain employs TRBV29-1 and TRBJ2-5; D possibly uses TRBD1 or TRBD2 (5 bases each). The CDR3 spans 16 residues. V was trimmed by 6 bases and J by 4 bases, leaving 24 bases between them. Germline values: CDR1 SQVTM, CDR2 ANQGSEA. The DNA for the CDR3 is TGCAGCGTCAAAGGGACCCCGGAGAGTAAAATAGAGACCCAGTACTTC. It encodes CSVKGTPESKIETQYF.

Ten or more counts support this clonotype. This chain links TRBV12-5 with TRBJ2-7, with D tentatively TRBD1 (6 bases). Germline-derived CDR1 and CDR2 are LGHNT and FRNRAP. CDR3 length: 13 amino acids. The germline V and J ends were trimmed by 2 bases and 4 bases, with 9 bases remaining between them. The CDR3 DNA sequence: TGTGCTAGTGGTTTGAGCGGACAGTACGAGCAGTACTTC. Its protein product is CASGLSGQYEQYF. The entire variable domain, with the rest obtained from reference TRBV12-5 and TRBJ2-7, is as follows: DARVTQTPRHKVTEMGQEVTMRCQPILGHNTVFWYRQTMMQGLELLAYFRNRAPLDDSGMPKDRFSAEMPDATLATLKIQPSEPRDSAVYFCASGLSGQYEQYFGPGTRLTVT.

The table lists this clonotype with a few counts. The chain combines TRBV2 with TRBJ1-4; 7 nucleotides line up with TRBD1. Germline-derived CDR1 and CDR2 are SNHLY and FYNNEI. V lost 7 bases and J lost 6; bases outside the gene matches: 14. This CDR3 has 16 residues. CDR3 in amino acids: CASTRQGSRLDEKLFF. The CDR3 DNA reads TGTGCCAGCACCCGACAGGGAAGTAGGTTGGATGAAAAACTGTTTTTT.

This clonotype was observed a handful of times. The chain is built from TRBV5-1 and TRBJ2-1, with unresolved D. Trimming pared 0 bases from V and 4 bases from J, leaving 8 bases between. The CDR3 has 14 residues. The germline CDR1 and CDR2 sequences are SGHRS and YFSETQ. The chain's CDR3 is CASSLGLRYNEQFF. DNA for the CDR3: TGCGCCAGCAGCTTGGGCCTAAGATACAATGAGCAGTTCTTC.

This clonotype was seen a few times. The chain is built from TRBV10-3 and TRBJ2-5; TRBD2 might be the D (6 bases). Germline CDR1 ENHRY, CDR2 SYGVKD. There are 14 residues in the CDR3. The V gene lost 8 bases and the J gene lost 5 bases, with 18 bases spanning the gap. The DNA of the CDR3 is TGTGCCATCGAATCCGGGGGACTCGGCGAGACCCAGTACTTC. Its protein is CAIESGGLGETQYF.

This clonotype has a count of ten or more. One junction end does not reproduce the germline sequence, and a read error may be involved. The chain employs TRBV6-2 or TRBV6-3 and TRBJ2-7; TRBD2 aligns across 11 bases. In germline, CDR1 is MNHEY, CDR2 SVGEGT. The CDR3 length is 16 residues. CDR3 protein: CASSYDTSGSFYEQYF. As DNA, the CDR3 is TGTGCCAGCAGTTACGACACTAGCGGGAGTTTCTACGAACAGTACTTC.

This clonotype showed up many times. The chain couples TRBV19 to TRBJ2-7; the D is unclear. Trimming left V 5 bases short and J 5 bases short, with 13 bases between. The CDR3 sequence is 13 residues long. Germline V gives CDR1 LNHDA, CDR2 SQIVND (reference sequence). For the CDR3, the DNA is TGTGCCAGTAGTCAGGCAGCCCTTAACGAGCAGTACTTC. Protein: CASSQAALNEQYF. Looking up the rest from reference TRBV19 and TRBJ2-7 gives the full variable domain: DGGITQSPKYLFRKEGQNVTLSCEQNLNHDAMYWYRQDPGQGLRLIYYSQIVNDFQKGDIAEGYSVSREKKESFPLTVTSAQKNPTAFYLCASSQAALNEQYFGPGTRLTVT.

This clonotype is labeled as medium-sized. The chain combines TRBV7-3 with TRBJ1-1; the D gene is possibly TRBD1 (5 bases). This CDR3 has 13 residues. Trimming cost V 1 base and J 5 bases, with 8 bases left between them. CDR1 SGHTA and CDR2 FQGTGA come from the germline V gene. CDR3 in DNA: TGTGCCAGCAGCTTAATTGGGGGAACTGAAGCTTTCTTT. This gives the protein CASSLIGGTEAFF.

This clonotype appeared many times. The chain links TRBV7-6 to TRBJ2-7; TRBD1 is a possible D gene (5 bases). CDR3 size: 12 residues. Germline V gene data show CDR1 as SGHVS and CDR2 as FNYEAQ. With 3 bases removed from V and 3 bases from J, the gap between germline ends came to 6 bases. CDR3: CASSFQGYEQYF. As DNA, the CDR3 is TGTGCCAGCAGCTTCCAGGGCTACGAGCAGTACTTC. The entire variable domain, with the rest obtained from reference TRBV7-6 and TRBJ2-7, is as follows: GAGVSQSPRYKVTKRGQDVALRCDPISGHVSLYWYRQALGQGPEFLTYFNYEAQQDKSGLPNDRFSAERPEGSISTLTIQRTEQRDSAMYRCASSFQGYEQYFGPGTRLTVT.

Many counts were recorded for this clonotype. Germline is not matched at one junction end, which may reflect a read error. This rearrangement joins TRBV7-7 to TRBJ2-1; unclear D gene. This CDR3 has 14 residues. The V gene's germline CDR1 is SSHAT and CDR2 FNYEAQ (reference sequence). CDR3 coding DNA: TGTGCTAGCAGCTTATATACGGGCTCCAATGAGCAGTTCTTC. Translating it yields CASSLYTGSNEQFF.

This clonotype was found a few times. The chain uses TRBV7-6 and TRBJ1-6; tentative D call: TRBD1 (5 bases). The V gene's germline CDR1 is SGHVS and CDR2 FNYEAQ. The CDR3 extends over 16 amino acids. V lost 1 base and J 7 bases, leaving 14 bases between the germline ends. CDR3 nucleotide sequence: TGTGCCAGCAGCTTAGAGTGGTCAGGGAGCAATTCACCCCTCCACTTT. The encoded protein is CASSLEWSGSNSPLHF.

This clonotype has just a few counts. The chain links TRBV28 to TRBJ2-5; TRBD2 might be the D (5 bases). Germline V gene data show CDR1 as MDHEN and CDR2 as SYDVKM. V lost 5 bases and J 5 bases, leaving 15 bases between the germline ends. The CDR3 loop spans 14 amino acids. The CDR3 loop is CASSPLDFRETQYF. In nucleotides, the CDR3 is TGTGCCAGCAGTCCACTGGACTTTAGGGAGACCCAGTACTTC.

The chain is built from TRBV15 and TRBJ1-4; no clear D gene. V dropped 1 base and J dropped 8 bases, with 11 bases sitting between them. Germline CDR1 LNHNV, CDR2 YYDKDF (reference sequence). The CDR3 spans 14 residues. Written as DNA, the CDR3 is TGTGCCACCAGCAGAGCTCAGAGCGAGGAAAAACTGTTTTTT. Its translation is CATSRAQSEEKLFF.

This clonotype has ten or more counts. The chain combines TRBV7-9 with TRBJ2-1; D is possibly TRBD1 or TRBD2 (5 bases each). Germline values: CDR1 SEHNR, CDR2 FQNEAQ (reference sequence). The V end lost 1 base, the J end lost 6 bases, and 13 bases lay between the germline ends. CDR3 length: 15 amino acids. DNA for the CDR3: TGTGCCAGCAGCTTAGTTCGGGTCGGGACCAATGAGCAGTTCTTC. This encodes CASSLVRVGTNEQFF.

The chain employs TRBV12-3 or TRBV12-4 and TRBJ1-5, with TRBD1 matching over 8 bases. The CDR3 consists of 14 residues. Trimming took 4 bases from V and 5 from J; bases not matched to a gene: 4. CDR3 protein: CASSWTGMYQPQHF. DNA of the CDR3: TGTGCCAGCAGTTGGACAGGGATGTATCAGCCCCAGCATTTT.

The table lists this clonotype with many counts. The V gene is TRBV7-3, the J gene TRBJ2-1; D not certain. The V gene's germline CDR1 is SGHTA and CDR2 FQGTGA. V was pared by 2 bases and J by 4 bases, with 12 bases between. The CDR3 is 15 residues long. The CDR3 region has the DNA TGTGCCAGCAGCTTAGATGGGCTATCATACAATGAGCAGTTCTTC. Translated: CASSLDGLSYNEQFF.

This clonotype was counted a few times. The V gene is TRBV7-3, the J gene TRBJ2-5, with TRBD2 matching over 10 bases. Germline V gene sequence: CDR1 SGHTA, CDR2 FQGTGA. Trimming took 5 bases from V and 1 from J; bases not matched to a gene: 4. The CDR3 spans 15 residues. The CDR3 protein is CASSPSGSSQETQYF. The CDR3 DNA sequence: TGTGCCAGCAGCCCTAGCGGGAGTAGCCAAGAGACCCAGTACTTC.

This clonotype showed up many times. The chain links TRBV6-2 or TRBV6-3 to TRBJ2-7, with D possibly being TRBD2 (6 bases). The germline V gene has CDR1 MNHEY and CDR2 SVGEGT. V was shortened by 3 bases and J by 2 bases, with 14 bases between the two germline ends. There are 15 residues in the CDR3. CDR3 DNA sequence: TGTGCCAGCAGTTATTTGGTAGCGGCCCCCTACGAGCAGTACGTC. Protein sequence: CASSYLVAAPYEQYV.

The table lists this clonotype with many counts. The DNA of the CDR3 is TGTGCAAGTCGCTTAGGACTCTCTCGACACTTTCATAGCAATCAGCCCCAGCATTTT. Its protein is CASRLGLSRHFHSNQPQHF. The V gene is TRBV12-2, the J gene TRBJ1-5. TRBV12-2 is a listed pseudogene. This CDR3 region has 19 residues.

This clonotype came up many times. The rearrangement uses TRBV6-2 or TRBV6-3 and TRBJ2-7; the match to TRBD1 covers 7 bases. Germline V gene lookup returns CDR1 MNHEY and CDR2 SVGEGT. The V gene end was trimmed by 5 bases and the J gene end by 2 bases; junction bases not matched to a gene: 12. The CDR3 covers 16 residues. The CDR3 is CASSGQQGQTAYEQYV. In DNA form, the CDR3 reads TGTGCCAGCAGTGGCCAACAGGGGCAAACTGCCTACGAGCAGTACGTC.

This rearrangement joins TRBV3-2 to TRBJ2-1; whether TRBD2, the table's D call, matches the DNA was not checked. TRBV3-2 counts as a pseudogene. The CDR3 consists of 17 residues. The DNA of the CDR3 is TGTGCCAGCAGCCAAGGAGCGGGAATGAGCTCCTACAATGAGCAGTTCTTC. Residues: CASSQGAGMSSYNEQFF.

In its sample, this clonotype was seen many times. The chain carries TRBV20-1 and TRBJ2-2; D ambiguous. This CDR3 contains 12 residues. Germline assignment: CDR1 DFQATT and CDR2 SNEGSKA (reference sequence). V lost 4 bases and J 1 base, leaving 4 bases between the germline ends. The CDR3, as DNA: TGCAGTGCTACGTTGAACACCGGGGAGCTGTTTTTT. Translated, it gives CSATLNTGELFF.

This chain links TRBV28 with TRBJ2-1, with D perhaps given as TRBD1 or TRBD2 (5 bases each). There are 16 residues in the CDR3. Trimming pared 9 bases from V and 1 base from J, leaving 19 bases between. CDR1 is MDHEN and CDR2 is SYDVKM in the germline V gene. The CDR3 loop is CASQRTTSGSYNEQFF. The CDR3 nucleotides read TGTGCCAGTCAGCGGACAACCTCGGGGTCCTACAATGAGCAGTTCTTC. Looking up the rest from reference TRBV28 and TRBJ2-1 gives the full variable domain: DVKVTQSSRYLVKRTGEKVFLECVQDMDHENMFWYRQDPGLGLRLIYFSYDVKMKEKGDIPEGYSVSREKKERFSLILESASTNQTSMYLCASQRTTSGSYNEQFFGPGTRLTVL.

The chain is built from TRBV19 and TRBJ1-3, with 8 bases identical to TRBD1. Looked up from germline, CDR1 is LNHDA and CDR2 is SQIVND (reference sequence). V trimming: 6 bases; J trimming: 0 bases; junction bases outside the gene matches: 4. The CDR3 contains 15 residues. The CDR3 sequence: CASSATGASGNTIYF. The CDR3 DNA is TGTGCCAGTAGCGCGACAGGGGCCTCTGGAAACACCATATATTTT. The entire variable domain, with the rest obtained from reference TRBV19 and TRBJ1-3, is as follows: DGGITQSPKYLFRKEGQNVTLSCEQNLNHDAMYWYRQDPGQGLRLIYYSQIVNDFQKGDIAEGYSVSREKKESFPLTVTSAQKNPTAFYLCASSATGASGNTIYFGEGSWLTVV.

This clonotype was observed many times. As DNA, the CDR3 is TGTGCCAGCAGCTTCGGCGAGCTTGAGACCCAGTACTTC. Translating it yields CASSFGELETQYF. The chain recombines TRBV11-2 with TRBJ2-5; D is ambiguous. CDR3 length: 13 residues. With 3 bases removed from V and 5 bases from J, the gap between germline ends came to 10 bases. The germline V gene encodes CDR1 SGHAT and CDR2 FQNNGV.